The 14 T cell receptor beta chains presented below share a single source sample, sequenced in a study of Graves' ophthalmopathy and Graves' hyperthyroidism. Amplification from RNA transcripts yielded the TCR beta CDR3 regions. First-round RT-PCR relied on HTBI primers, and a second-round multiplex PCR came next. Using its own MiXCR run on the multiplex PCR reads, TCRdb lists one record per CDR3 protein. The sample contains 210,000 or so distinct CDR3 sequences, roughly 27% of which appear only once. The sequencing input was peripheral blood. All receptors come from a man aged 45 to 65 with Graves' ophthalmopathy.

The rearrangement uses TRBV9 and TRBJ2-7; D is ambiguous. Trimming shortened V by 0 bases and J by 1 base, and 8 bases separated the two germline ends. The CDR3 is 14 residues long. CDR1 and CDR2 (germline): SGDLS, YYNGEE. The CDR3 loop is CASSVDVGSYEQYF. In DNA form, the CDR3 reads TGTGCCAGCAGCGTAGATGTAGGGTCCTACGAGCAGTACTTC.

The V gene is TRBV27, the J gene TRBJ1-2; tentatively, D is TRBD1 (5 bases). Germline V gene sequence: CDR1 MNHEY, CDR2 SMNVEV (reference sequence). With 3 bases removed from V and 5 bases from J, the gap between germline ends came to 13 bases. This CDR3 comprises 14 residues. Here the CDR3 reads CASSFAGGGYGYTF. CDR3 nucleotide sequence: TGTGCCAGCAGTTTTGCGGGGGGGGGATATGGCTACACCTTC.

The CDR3 region has the DNA TGTGCCAGCAGCTCCTACCGGGACAGTTCCTACGAGCAGTACTTC. The encoded protein is CASSSYRDSSYEQYF. The chain couples TRBV5-5 to TRBJ2-7, with 7 bases aligning to TRBD1. V shed 3 bases and J 1 base; nucleotides not matched to a gene: 7. Germline CDR1 reads SGHKS; CDR2 reads YYEKEE (reference sequence). This CDR3 has 15 residues.

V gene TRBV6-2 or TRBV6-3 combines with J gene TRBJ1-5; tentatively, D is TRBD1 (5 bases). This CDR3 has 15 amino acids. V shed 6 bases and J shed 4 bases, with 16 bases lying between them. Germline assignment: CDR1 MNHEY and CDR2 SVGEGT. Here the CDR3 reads CASRGRGRLNQPQHF. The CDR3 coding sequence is TGTGCCAGCAGGGGTCGGGGCCGCCTGAATCAGCCCCAGCATTTT.

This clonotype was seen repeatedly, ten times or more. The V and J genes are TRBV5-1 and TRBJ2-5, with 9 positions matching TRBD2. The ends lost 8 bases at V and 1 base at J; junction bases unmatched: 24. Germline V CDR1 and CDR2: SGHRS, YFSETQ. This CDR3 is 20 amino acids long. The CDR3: CASAATSETWLAGFQETQYF. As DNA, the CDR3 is TGCGCCAGTGCAGCAACGAGTGAGACCTGGCTAGCGGGGTTCCAAGAGACCCAGTACTTC.

The CDR3 DNA sequence: TGTGCCAGCAGGATACAGGGGGACCAAGAGACCCAGTACTTC. Translated, it gives CASRIQGDQETQYF. This sequence joins TRBV28 and TRBJ2-5; TRBD1 agrees at 8 bases. V shed 6 bases, J shed 0 bases, and the junction held 3 bases outside the gene matches. Germline V gene data show CDR1 as MDHEN and CDR2 as SYDVKM. The CDR3 is 14 amino acids.

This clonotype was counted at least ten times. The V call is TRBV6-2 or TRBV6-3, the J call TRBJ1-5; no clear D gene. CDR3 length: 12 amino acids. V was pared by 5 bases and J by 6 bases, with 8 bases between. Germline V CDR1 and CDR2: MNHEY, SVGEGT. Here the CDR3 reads CASSDNTQPQHF. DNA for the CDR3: TGTGCCAGCAGTGACAATACTCAGCCCCAGCATTTT.

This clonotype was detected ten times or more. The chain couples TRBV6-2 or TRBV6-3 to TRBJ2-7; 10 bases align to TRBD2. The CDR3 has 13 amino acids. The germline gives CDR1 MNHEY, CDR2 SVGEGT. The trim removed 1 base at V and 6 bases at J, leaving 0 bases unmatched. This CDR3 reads CASSYWTSGEQYF. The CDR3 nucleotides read TGTGCCAGCAGTTACTGGACTAGCGGCGAGCAGTACTTC.

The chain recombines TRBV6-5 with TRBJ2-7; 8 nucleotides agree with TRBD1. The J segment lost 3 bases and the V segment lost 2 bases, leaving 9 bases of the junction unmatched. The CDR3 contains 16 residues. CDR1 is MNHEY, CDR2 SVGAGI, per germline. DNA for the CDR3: TGTGCCAGCAGTTACCAGGCGGGGACAGGAGACTACGAGCAGTACTTC. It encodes CASSYQAGTGDYEQYF.

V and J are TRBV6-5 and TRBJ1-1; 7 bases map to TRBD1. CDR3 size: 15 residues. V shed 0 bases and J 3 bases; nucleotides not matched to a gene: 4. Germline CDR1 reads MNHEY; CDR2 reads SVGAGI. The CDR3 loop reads CASSYSDQGDTEAFF. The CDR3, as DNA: TGTGCCAGCAGTTACTCTGATCAGGGGGACACTGAAGCTTTCTTT.

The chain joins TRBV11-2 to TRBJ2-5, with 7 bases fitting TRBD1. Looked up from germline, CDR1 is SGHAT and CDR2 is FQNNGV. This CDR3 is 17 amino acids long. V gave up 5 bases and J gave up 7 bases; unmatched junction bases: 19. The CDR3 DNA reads TGTGCCAGCAGCCTAGTTAGGGGGCAGCCTTTATTTTGGACCCAGTACTTC. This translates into CASSLVRGQPLFWTQYF. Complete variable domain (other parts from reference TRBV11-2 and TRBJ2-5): EAGVAQSPRYKIIEKRQSVAFWCNPISGHATLYWYQQILGQGPKLLIQFQNNGVVDDSQLPKDRFSAERLKGVDSTLKIQPAKLEDSAVYLCASSLVRGQPLFWTQYFGPGTRLLVL.

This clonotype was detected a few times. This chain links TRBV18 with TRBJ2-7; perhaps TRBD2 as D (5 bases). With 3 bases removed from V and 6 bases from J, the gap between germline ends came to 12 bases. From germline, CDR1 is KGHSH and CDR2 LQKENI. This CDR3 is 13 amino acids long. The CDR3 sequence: CASSPSLGSEQYF. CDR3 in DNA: TGTGCCAGCTCACCGTCGTTGGGGAGCGAGCAGTACTTC.

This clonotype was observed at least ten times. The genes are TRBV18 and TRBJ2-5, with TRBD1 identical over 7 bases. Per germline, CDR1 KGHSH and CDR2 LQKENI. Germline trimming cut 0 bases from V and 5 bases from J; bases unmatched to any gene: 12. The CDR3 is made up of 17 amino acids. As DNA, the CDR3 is TGTGCCAGCTCACCACCACAGGGGACGAGTGGCATGGAGACCCAGTACTTC. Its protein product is CASSPPQGTSGMETQYF.

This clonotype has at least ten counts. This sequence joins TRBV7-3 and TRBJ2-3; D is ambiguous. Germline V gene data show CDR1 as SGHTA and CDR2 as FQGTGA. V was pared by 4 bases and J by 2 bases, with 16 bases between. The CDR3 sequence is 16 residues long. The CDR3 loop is CASSSLGKTDTDTQYF. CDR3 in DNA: TGTGCCAGCAGCTCCCTAGGCAAGACGGACACAGATACGCAGTATTTT.